This TCR beta chain was sequenced in a study of blood T cell repertoires in COVID-19. Study-wide context: Samples taken during acute and convalescent COVID-19 were collected in the United States, Italy and Spain. Nucleic acid was either cDNA or gDNA, and it came from T cells, B-cell-depleted T cells, or PBMCs.

In the source study's methods: Researchers report that nucleated cell counts were estimated from reference gene primer amplification. Sequencing used immunoSEQ multiplex PCR; TCRdb keeps in-frame clones, though not all of them. For V, J and clone size, that table is used; D and trimming come from the DNA. This table holds 130,000 to 150,000 clones, roughly nine tenths found once. With V trimmed by 4 bases and J by 10 bases, 8 bases remained unmatched. The length of the CDR3 is 14 residues. Germline V gives CDR1 LGHDT, CDR2 YNNKEL (reference sequence). The sequenced sample was peripheral blood. This TCR derives from a human donor in a cohort sampled during active COVID-19. The chain has TRBV3-1 (or the pseudogene TRBV3-2) and TRBJ2-1, with 9 bases that match TRBD1. DNA for the CDR3: TGTGCCAGCAGCCGGCTACAGGGGGCTGGGGAGCAGTTCTTC. Residues: CASSRLQGAGEQFF.